Described below is a single T cell receptor beta chain sequence and its context. As yet, its antigen is unknown. The data derive from a study of cytomegalovirus exposure and HLA in healthy donors. Study overall: A data release that came early held 80 million to 95 million unique TCRs from HLA-typed donors. Among several hundred genotyped donors, roughly 80% fell in the Caucasian-associated ancestry cluster. Points from the study as a whole: Earlier analysis found most TCR beta V segments productive about 90% or about 30% of the time.

V was pared by 4 bases and J by 2 bases, with 3 bases of the junction left unmatched. The germline V gene encodes CDR1 LNHDA and CDR2 SQIVND (reference sequence). The CDR3 totals 16 residues. Use of 60 Vbeta and 13 Jbeta primers characterized the PCR. Produced via immunoSEQ multiplex PCR; TCRdb's table is partial and in-frame only. The data contain around 180,000 clones, roughly 84% of them singletons. The receptor was derived from a girl under two years old in good health and CMV-seronegative. The sequencing sample was made of PBMCs. The chain links TRBV19 to TRBJ2-6, with 9 bases that match TRBD1. The CDR3 loop is CASSRTGEAGANVLTF. The CDR3 coding sequence is TGTGCCAGTAGTAGGACAGGGGAGGCTGGGGCCAACGTCCTGACTTTC.